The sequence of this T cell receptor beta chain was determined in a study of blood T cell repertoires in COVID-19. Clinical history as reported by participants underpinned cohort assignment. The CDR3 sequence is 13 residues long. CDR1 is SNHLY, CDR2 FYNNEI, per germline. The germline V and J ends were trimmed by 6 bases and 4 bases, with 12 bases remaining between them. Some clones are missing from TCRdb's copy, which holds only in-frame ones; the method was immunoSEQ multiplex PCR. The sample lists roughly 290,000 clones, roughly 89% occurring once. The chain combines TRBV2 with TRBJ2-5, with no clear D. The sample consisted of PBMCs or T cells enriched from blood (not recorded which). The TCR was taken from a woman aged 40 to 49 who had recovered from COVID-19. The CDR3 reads CASRARPGETQYF. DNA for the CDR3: TGTGCCAGCAGGGCGCGTCCGGGAGAGACCCAGTACTTC.